The entry that follows covers one T cell receptor (beta chain) sequence. This sample was included in a study of blood T cell repertoires in COVID-19. At the level of the study: Samples of COVID-19 (acute and convalescent) were obtained from the United States, Italy and Spain. PBMCs, B-cell-depleted T cells, or T cells provided the cDNA or gDNA that made up the material.

The J segment lost 6 bases and the V segment lost 5 bases, leaving 10 bases of the junction unmatched. The V gene's germline CDR1 is SEHNR and CDR2 FQNEAQ (reference sequence). The CDR3 runs 15 residues. Some clones are missing from TCRdb's copy, which holds only in-frame ones; the method was immunoSEQ multiplex PCR. The profile shows approximately 240,000 clones, 84% of them singletons. The rearrangement joins TRBV7-9 to TRBJ1-2, with 9 bases fitting TRBD1. The TCR originated in an elderly woman with active or convalescent COVID-19. The sequencing input was peripheral blood. CDR3 in DNA: TGTGCCAGCAGCCCTCGACAGGGGGGCCCTAATGGCTACACCTTC. It encodes CASSPRQGGPNGYTF.